This is a list of T cell receptor beta chains from one sample in a study of cytomegalovirus exposure and HLA in healthy donors. Clones were sequenced by immunoSEQ multiplex PCR, and TCRdb holds only the in-frame ones, with some missing. The sample includes approximately 210,000 clones, about 90% of them seen just once. Material for sequencing was PBMCs. These receptors originate from a man under 40 in good health and CMV-seronegative. Each CDR3 is given with its conserved first and last residue. D genes are given only for firm matches. Rows may omit the clone size; those that give it use once, few, many or a size class.

CDR3: CASSLSGTGELFF; DNA: TGTGCCAGCAGTTTGTCAGGCACCGGGGAGCTGTTTTTT; V: TRBV27; size: NA; D: NA; J: TRBJ2-2
CDR3: CASSRDRGHGETQYF; DNA: TGTGCCAGCAGCCGGGACAGGGGGCACGGAGAGACCCAGTACTTC; V: TRBV7-9; size: NA; D: TRBD1; J: TRBJ2-5
CDR3: CASSSGLLHSYEQYF; DNA: TGTGCTAGCAGCTCTGGACTACTCCACTCCTACGAGCAGTACTTC; V: TRBV7-7; size: NA; D: NA; J: TRBJ2-7
CDR3: CASSLRQGAKNIQYF; DNA: TGTGCCAGCAGCCTTAGGCAGGGAGCCAAAAACATTCAGTACTTC; V: TRBV5-6; size: few; D: NA; J: TRBJ2-4
CDR3: CATSPAGAGTDAQYF; DNA: TGTGCCACCAGCCCGGCGGGGGCCGGAACAGATGCGCAGTATTTT; V: TRBV15; size: NA; D: NA; J: TRBJ2-3
CDR3: CSVVMAGVSPTGELFF; DNA: TGCAGCGTCGTCATGGCGGGAGTGAGTCCCACCGGGGAGCTGTTTTTT; V: TRBV29-1; size: NA; D: TRBD2; J: TRBJ2-2
CDR3: CASSFQGLGETQYF; DNA: TGTGCCAGCAGTTTTCAGGGACTGGGAGAGACCCAGTACTTC; V: TRBV27; size: NA; D: NA; J: TRBJ2-5
CDR3: CASSLAPVNYGYTF; DNA: TGTGCCAGCAGCTTGGCCCCAGTCAACTATGGCTACACCTTC; V: TRBV5-4; size: few; D: NA; J: TRBJ1-2
CDR3: CSVNRGAYNEQFF; DNA: TGCAGCGTTAACCGGGGAGCCTACAATGAGCAGTTCTTC; V: TRBV29-1; size: NA; D: NA; J: TRBJ2-1
CDR3: CASSDSGLAADTQYF; DNA: TGTGCCAGCAGTGACTCGGGACTAGCTGCAGATACGCAGTATTTT; V: TRBV6-4; size: NA; D: TRBD2; J: TRBJ2-3
CDR3: CASSLAGIGNYEQYF; DNA: TGTGCCAGCAGCTTGGCCGGGATAGGGAACTACGAGCAGTACTTC; V: TRBV7-9; size: NA; D: NA; J: TRBJ2-7
CDR3: CASTVRDLLPQHF; DNA: TGTGCCAGTACCGTCAGGGACTTGTTGCCCCAGCATTTT; V: TRBV19; size: NA; D: NA; J: TRBJ1-5
CDR3: CASTTGLAGGETQYF; DNA: TGTGCTAGCACCACCGGACTAGCGGGGGGAGAGACCCAGTACTTC; V: TRBV7-7; size: NA; D: TRBD2; J: TRBJ2-5
CDR3: CASKSSGSYNEQFF; DNA: TGTGCCAGCAAGAGTAGCGGCTCCTACAATGAGCAGTTCTTC; V: TRBV2; size: NA; D: NA; J: TRBJ2-1
CDR3: CASSIQREYTGELFF; DNA: TGTGCCAGTAGTATCCAGCGGGAGTACACCGGGGAGCTGTTTTTT; V: TRBV19; size: NA; D: TRBD2; J: TRBJ2-2
CDR3: CASGLAGHTGELFF; DNA: TGTGCTAGTGGTCTAGCGGGGCACACCGGGGAGCTGTTTTTT; V: TRBV12-5; size: NA; D: TRBD2; J: TRBJ2-2
CDR3: CARSGGTDGTDTQYF; DNA: TGCGCCCGCTCCGGGGGGACCGATGGCACAGATACGCAGTATTTT; V: TRBV10-2; size: NA; D: TRBD2; J: TRBJ2-3
CDR3: CASTEGDRAKNIQYF; DNA: TGTGCCAGTACAGAAGGGGATAGGGCCAAAAACATTCAGTACTTC; V: TRBV19; size: NA; D: NA; J: TRBJ2-4
CDR3: CASSLSFGQGARGYTF; DNA: TGTGCCAGCAGTTTATCGTTCGGACAGGGGGCGCGAGGCTACACCTTC; V: TRBV27; size: NA; D: TRBD1; J: TRBJ1-2
CDR3: CASSRGQSTDTQYF; DNA: TGTGCCAGCAGCCGAGGACAGAGCACAGATACGCAGTATTTT; V: TRBV11-3; size: NA; D: NA; J: TRBJ2-3
CDR3: CSSSLAYQDRNYGYTF; DNA: TGTTCCAGCAGCTTAGCCTACCAGGACAGAAACTATGGCTACACCTTC; V: TRBV7-9; size: few; D: NA; J: TRBJ1-2
CDR3: CASSPLQSGSQDPQHF; DNA: TGTGCCAGCAGTCCACTTCAATCAGGGTCACAAGATCCCCAGCATTTT; V: TRBV2; size: NA; D: NA; J: TRBJ1-5
CDR3: CASWLAQITDTQYF; DNA: TGTGCCAGCTGGCTAGCCCAAATCACAGATACGCAGTATTTT; V: TRBV6-1; size: NA; D: NA; J: TRBJ2-3
CDR3: CSELKGGEAFF; DNA: TGCAGCGAGCTTAAGGGAGGAGAAGCTTTCTTT; V: TRBV29-1; size: NA; D: NA; J: TRBJ1-1
CDR3: CASSSLAATKETQYF; DNA: TGCGCCAGCAGCTCATTAGCGGCCACTAAAGAGACCCAGTACTTC; V: TRBV5-1; size: NA; D: NA; J: TRBJ2-5
CDR3: CASSLYSNPDRIMPYEQYF; DNA: TGTGCCAGCAGTTTATATTCTAACCCGGACAGAATAATGCCCTACGAGCAGTACTTC; V: TRBV28; size: NA; D: NA; J: TRBJ2-7
CDR3: CASSENSPGGTGGEETQYF; DNA: TGTGCCAGCAGTGAGAACAGCCCGGGGGGGACAGGGGGCGAAGAGACCCAGTACTTC; V: TRBV6-1; size: NA; D: TRBD1; J: TRBJ2-5
CDR3: CASSHGTRGAGELFF; DNA: TGTGCCAGCAGCCACGGGACGCGGGGGGCCGGGGAGCTGTTTTTT; V: TRBV4-2; size: NA; D: TRBD2; J: TRBJ2-2
CDR3: CASSTRTSGGYEQYF; DNA: TGTGCCAGCAGCACCAGGACTAGCGGGGGGTACGAGCAGTACTTC; V: TRBV7-2; size: NA; D: TRBD2; J: TRBJ2-7
CDR3: CASSLDRAEKLFF; DNA: TGTGCCAGCAGCCTGGACAGGGCTGAAAAACTGTTTTTT; V: TRBV7-2; size: once; D: TRBD1; J: TRBJ1-4
CDR3: CASSFGSVTGELFF; DNA: TGTGCCAGCAGTTTCGGGTCAGTCACCGGGGAGCTGTTTTTT; V: TRBV28; size: NA; D: NA; J: TRBJ2-2
CDR3: CASSSPTSGRTHTQYF; DNA: TGTGCCAGCAGTTCTCCGACTAGCGGGAGGACACATACGCAGTATTTT; V: TRBV6-6; size: NA; D: TRBD2; J: TRBJ2-3
CDR3: CASSLVGGRAVSIQYF; DNA: TGTGCCAGCAGCTTGGTTGGCGGGAGGGCCGTCAGCATTCAGTACTTC; V: TRBV5-5; size: NA; D: TRBD2; J: TRBJ2-4
CDR3: CASSLPGTPSYEQYF; DNA: TGTGCCAGCAGCTTACCCGGGACTCCCTCCTACGAGCAGTACTTC; V: TRBV11-2; size: NA; D: NA; J: TRBJ2-7
CDR3: CASSPRTSDTDTQYF; DNA: TGTGCCAGCTCACCGCGGACTAGCGACACAGATACGCAGTATTTT; V: TRBV18; size: NA; D: TRBD2; J: TRBJ2-3
CDR3: CASSPGRGRRSNQPQHF; DNA: TGTGCCAGCTCACCAGGAAGGGGGCGGAGGAGCAATCAGCCCCAGCATTTT; V: TRBV18; size: NA; D: TRBD1; J: TRBJ1-5
CDR3: CASSKGHSGNTIYF; DNA: TGTGCCAGCAGTAAGGGACACTCTGGAAACACCATATATTTT; V: TRBV2; size: NA; D: NA; J: TRBJ1-3
CDR3: CASSFRGEPYNEQFF; DNA: TGTGCCAGCAGCTTCCGCGGGGAACCTTACAATGAGCAGTTCTTC; V: TRBV7-9; size: once; D: NA; J: TRBJ2-1